This T cell receptor beta chain was captured in a study of blood T cells in healthy people across ages. The study's findings and limits: Naive T cell percentage showed a strong correlation with TCR beta diversity. Age showed a roughly linear inverse relationship with TCR beta diversity per million T cells.

Combining a sample-barcoded 5' primer with a J-beta primer mix, a second PCR ran for 7 to 11 cycles. Each CDR3 protein gets one entry after TCRdb re-called the 5' RACE reads with MiXCR. The sample includes 1.8 million or so distinct CDR3 sequences, around 42% of them seen just once. Per sample, at least 5 micrograms of total RNA were extracted. This clonotype was counted between two and nine times. Its antigen is unknown. The CDR3 totals 16 residues. In germline, CDR1 is SEHNR, CDR2 FQNEAQ (reference sequence). V was shortened by 1 base and J by 4 bases, with 11 bases between the two germline ends. This TCR was sampled from a human donor in good health. This sequence joins TRBV7-9 and TRBJ2-6; no definite D call. Sequences were obtained from blood. CDR3 protein: CASSLGSTLGANVLTF. CDR3 nucleotides: TGTGCCAGCAGCTTAGGATCGACGTTAGGGGCCAACGTCCTGACTTTC.